Presented here are 31 T cell receptor beta chains from one specimen sequenced in a study of regulatory T cells in long-lasting Graves disease. Time point given: newly diagnosed GD, antithyroid drugs for less than 3 months. From PBMCs, RNA was extracted and then used to make the TCR library. Through Arm-PCR of CDR3 regions and iRepertoire HTBI primers, TCR beta libraries were built. TCRdb re-derived calls from the multiplex PCR reads in MiXCR, one entry per CDR3 protein. The top ten hold 11% to 15% of the sample, which has over 200,000 distinct CDR3 sequences, roughly 18% seen once. These data were likewise used in another study, on T cells in Graves' hyperthyroidism and ophthalmopathy.

This specimen consisted of peripheral blood mononuclear cells (PBMCs), obtained at new diagnosis, from a patient treated with antithyroid drugs. Source of these receptors: a woman in her thirties with Graves disease.

This chain joins TRBV7-9 and TRBJ2-7; D ambiguous. The CDR3 length is 14 residues. CDR1 is SEHNR, CDR2 FQNEAQ, per germline (reference sequence). Trimming left V 1 base short and J 6 bases short, with 13 bases between. The CDR3 protein is CASSLGSPPAEQYF. The CDR3 DNA is TGTGCCAGCAGCTTAGGAAGTCCACCGGCCGAGCAGTACTTC. Full variable domain (missing parts from reference TRBV7-9 and TRBJ2-7): DTGVSQNPRHKITKRGQNVTFRCDPISEHNRLYWYRQTLGQGPEFLTYFQNEAQLEKSRLLSDRFSAERPKGSFSTLEIQRTEQGDSAMYLCASSLGSPPAEQYFGPGTRLTVT.

This clonotype was observed at least ten times. The rearrangement uses TRBV4-1 and TRBJ1-4; D may be TRBD1 (5 bases). The CDR3 totals 15 residues. Trimming removed 1 base from V and 7 bases from J, with 13 bases in between. Germline CDR1 MGHRA, CDR2 YSYEKL. CDR3: CASSQGRGIVEKLFF. The CDR3 region has the DNA TGCGCCAGCAGCCAAGGTCGGGGGATCGTTGAAAAACTGTTTTTT.

This clonotype came up many times. The chain is built from TRBV11-1 and TRBJ2-7; D perhaps matches TRBD2 (5 bases). Germline V gene sequence: CDR1 SGHAT, CDR2 FQDESV (reference sequence). Trimming shortened V by 2 bases and J by 3 bases, and 14 bases separated the two germline ends. The CDR3 loop spans 15 amino acids. In nucleotides, the CDR3 is TGTGCCAGCAGCTTAAATATCCCGGGGATCTACGAGCAGTACTTC. Amino acids: CASSLNIPGIYEQYF.

In this sample, this clonotype turned up many times. The gene calls are TRBV24-1 and TRBJ1-4; no clear D gene. Deletions cut 5 bases from V and 3 bases from J, with 3 bases between. Per the germline V gene, CDR1 is KGHDR and CDR2 is SFDVKD. The CDR3 totals 12 residues. CDR3 DNA: TGTGCCACCAGTGCGGCTAATGAAAAACTGTTTTTT. It specifies CATSAANEKLFF.

Points on this clonotype: A much larger clone sits a single nucleotide away, making a read error possible. Given the absence of the conserved phenylalanine or tryptophan at the CDR3 end, a read error is likely. The chain uses TRBV24-1 and TRBJ1-2, with TRBD1 matching 7 bases. J lost 8 bases, V lost 3 bases, and 5 bases had no gene match. The CDR3 runs 13 residues. Germline CDR1 reads KGHDR; CDR2 reads SFDVKD. The CDR3 spells CATSDGTGDGYTL. DNA of the CDR3: TGTGCCACCAGTGATGGTACAGGGGACGGCTACACCTTA.

This clonotype has a count of ten or more. The rearrangement links TRBV18 to TRBJ2-5; TRBD2 is a possible D gene (5 bases). Germline V lookup: CDR1 KGHSH, CDR2 LQKENI. The V gene lost 5 bases and the J gene lost 2 bases, with 18 bases spanning the gap. The CDR3 is 16 amino acids. The CDR3 here is CASSSTGSGRQETQYF. The CDR3 coding sequence is TGTGCCAGCTCATCTACCGGCAGCGGAAGACAAGAGACCCAGTACTTC.

In its sample, this clonotype was seen many times. J is TRBJ2-1 and V is TRBV7-6, with unresolved D. Germline loops: CDR1 SGHVS, CDR2 FNYEAQ. Between the trimmed V and J ends, which lost 5 bases and 2 bases, there was a span of 7 bases. The CDR3 consists of 13 residues. CDR3 loop: CASSPTAYNEQFF. Here the CDR3 DNA reads TGTGCCAGCAGCCCGACGGCCTACAATGAGCAGTTCTTC.

Concerning this clonotype itself: A much larger clone lies one base from this, so it may be a read error. The chain employs TRBV19 and TRBJ2-7, with 9 bases aligning to TRBD1. Per the germline V gene, CDR1 is LNHDA and CDR2 is SQIVND (reference sequence). Germline trimming cut 5 bases from V and 0 bases from J; bases unmatched to any gene: 11. This CDR3 spans 17 amino acids. CDR3: CASSGGSGQGSSYEQYF. CDR3 nucleotide sequence: TGTGCCAGTAGTGGCGGATCCGGACAGGGGAGCTCCTACGAGCAGTACTTC. Full variable domain (rest looked up from reference TRBV19 and TRBJ2-7): DGGITQSPKYLFRKEGQNVTLSCEQNLNHDAMYWYRQDPGQGLRLIYYSQIVNDFQKGDIAEGYSVSREKKESFPLTVTSAQKNPTAFYLCASSGGSGQGSSYEQYFGPGTRLTVT.

Comment on this clonotype: This likely came from a read error, as a far larger clone is one base away. The J gene is TRBJ1-1, the V gene TRBV5-4; D call uncertain. The CDR3 is made up of 14 amino acids. Germline CDR1 and CDR2: SGHNT and YYREEE (reference sequence). Deletions cut 5 bases from V and 6 bases from J, with 17 bases between. This chain's CDR3 is CASSRPGGGSEAFF. The CDR3 DNA reads as TGTGCCAGCAGTAGACCGGGAGGAGGATCTGAAGCTTTCTTT.

This clonotype was observed many times. The V call is TRBV9, the J call TRBJ2-5; TRBD1 might be the D (6 bases). Trimming removed 0 bases from V and 0 bases from J, with 12 bases in between. The CDR3 has 16 amino acids. Germline V gene sequence: CDR1 SGDLS, CDR2 YYNGEE. CDR3 in DNA: TGTGCCAGCAGCGTAGGCCCCCGGGACAACCAAGAGACCCAGTACTTC. The encoded protein is CASSVGPRDNQETQYF.

This clonotype appeared many times. This chain joins TRBV20-1 and TRBJ2-3; 9 bases are a match to TRBD2. Germline lookup yields CDR1 DFQATT and CDR2 SNEGSKA (reference sequence). The ends lost 6 bases at V and 1 base at J; junction bases unmatched: 5. The CDR3 loop spans 14 amino acids. The CDR3 sequence is CSAERGVRTDTQYF. In nucleotides, the CDR3 is TGCAGTGCGGAGCGGGGGGTTCGCACAGATACGCAGTATTTT.

This clonotype was observed at least ten times. The rearrangement uses TRBV6-1 and TRBJ1-5; D might be TRBD1 (5 bases). V shed 6 bases and J shed 3 bases, with 15 bases lying between them. The CDR3 runs to 15 residues. Germline V gives CDR1 MNHNS, CDR2 SASEGT. Here the CDR3 DNA reads TGTGCCAGCAGGCCTCAGGGTCCTAACAATCAGCCCCAGCATTTT. Protein product: CASRPQGPNNQPQHF.

The chain employs TRBV9 and TRBJ2-1, with D perhaps TRBD2 (5 bases). The V end lost 0 bases, the J end lost 4 bases, and 8 bases lay between the germline ends. The V gene's germline CDR1 is SGDLS and CDR2 YYNGEE. The CDR3 length is 14 residues. The chain's CDR3 is CASSVGRTYNEQFF. The CDR3 DNA sequence: TGTGCCAGCAGCGTAGGGCGGACTTACAATGAGCAGTTCTTC.

The sample holds many counts of this clonotype. This chain joins TRBV7-9 and TRBJ2-5; D gene uncertain. CDR3 length: 15 residues. The V gene lost 5 bases and the J gene lost 3 bases, with 16 bases spanning the gap. The V gene's germline CDR1 is SEHNR and CDR2 FQNEAQ (reference sequence). CDR3 DNA sequence: TGTGCCAGCAGCCGCCTTGCCCGAGAAGAAGAGACCCAGTACTTC. It specifies CASSRLAREEETQYF.

V is TRBV6-2 or TRBV6-3 and J is TRBJ1-1; no definite D call. V lost 6 bases and J 2 bases, leaving 10 bases between the germline ends. The CDR3 runs 13 residues. In germline, CDR1 is MNHEY, CDR2 SVGEGT. CDR3 coding DNA: TGTGCCAGCAGCGGGATCAGAAACACTGAAGCTTTCTTT. As protein: CASSGIRNTEAFF.

At least ten counts were recorded for this clonotype. The rearrangement joins TRBV20-1 to TRBJ2-1; no reliable D call. V was pared by 4 bases and J by 3 bases, with 1 base between. The CDR3 contains 10 residues. Germline V gene lookup returns CDR1 DFQATT and CDR2 SNEGSKA (reference sequence). The CDR3 region has the DNA TGCAGTGCTAACTACAATGAGCAGTTCTTC. It yields the protein CSANYNEQFF.

This clonotype was seen many times. This chain links TRBV29-1 with TRBJ1-1; D is perhaps TRBD1 (5 bases). The V and J ends lost 6 bases and 11 bases respectively, with 22 bases between them. The CDR3 runs to 13 residues. Germline lookup yields CDR1 SQVTM and CDR2 ANQGSEA. The CDR3 loop is CSVAMDGAGGAFF. The CDR3 DNA reads as TGCAGCGTAGCGATGGACGGGGCCGGGGGGGCTTTCTTT. Supplemented by reference TRBV29-1 and TRBJ1-1, the full variable domain reads SAVISQKPSRDICQRGTSLTIQCQVDSQVTMMFWYRQQPGQSLTLIATANQGSEATYESGFVIDKFPISRPNLTFSTLTVSNMSPEDSSIYLCSVAMDGAGGAFFGQGTRLTVV.

This clonotype was found many times. The V gene is TRBV20-1, the J gene TRBJ1-2; TRBD1 is a possible D gene (5 bases). Looked up from germline, CDR1 is DFQATT and CDR2 is SNEGSKA (reference sequence). CDR3 length equals 13 residues. The ends were cut back, 0 bases at V and 6 bases at J, with 11 bases in the middle. This CDR3 is CSARDDGTNGYTF. DNA of the CDR3: TGCAGTGCTAGAGATGACGGGACCAATGGCTACACCTTC.

In this sample, this clonotype turned up many times. The chain carries TRBV6-1 and TRBJ2-1; 8 bases line up with TRBD1. CDR3 length equals 16 residues. Germline CDR1 reads MNHNS; CDR2 reads SASEGT. V shed 5 bases and J 6 bases; nucleotides not matched to a gene: 12. The CDR3 sequence is CASSPGTGFRGNEQFF. CDR3 sequence (DNA): TGTGCCAGCAGTCCCGGGACAGGCTTCCGCGGCAATGAGCAGTTCTTC.

The sample holds many counts of this clonotype. The chain has TRBV20-1 and TRBJ2-7; 7 nucleotides match TRBD1. Losses at the gene ends were 6 bases for V and 2 bases for J; bases not matched to a gene: 10. The CDR3 covers 14 residues. Looked up from germline, CDR1 is DFQATT and CDR2 is SNEGSKA (reference sequence). The CDR3 sequence: CSAYPGGAPYEQYF. CDR3 sequence (DNA): TGCAGTGCCTACCCAGGGGGTGCTCCCTACGAGCAGTACTTC.

The chain has TRBV11-2 and TRBJ2-5, with a tentative D call TRBD1 (6 bases). The length of the CDR3 is 13 residues. Germline CDR1 reads SGHAT; CDR2 reads FQNNGV. The ends were cut back, 3 bases at V and 2 bases at J, with 7 bases in the middle. CDR3 region: CASSFTGQETQYF. The CDR3 coding sequence is TGTGCCAGCAGCTTTACAGGGCAAGAGACCCAGTACTTC.

Ten or more counts support this clonotype. The rearrangement joins TRBV6-1 to TRBJ2-7; D may be TRBD1 (6 bases). The CDR3 is made up of 13 amino acids. V gave up 5 bases and J gave up 3 bases, with 11 bases separating them. Germline V gene sequence: CDR1 MNHNS, CDR2 SASEGT. The CDR3 spells CASSLDSGYEQYF. As DNA, the CDR3 is TGTGCCAGCAGTCTGGACAGCGGCTACGAGCAGTACTTC.

Concerning this clonotype itself: A read error is the likely source, as a far larger clone sits one nucleotide away. The chain combines TRBV6-2 or TRBV6-3 with TRBJ2-5; 7 bases agree with TRBD1. After removal of 7 bases from V and 11 bases from J, the junction contained 22 bases not matched to a gene. Germline V lookup: CDR1 MNHEY, CDR2 SVGEGT. The CDR3 sequence is 16 residues long. The CDR3 coding sequence is TGTGCCAGCACCCCACGACAGGGCCTTACCAACAATGAGCAGTACTTC. Protein product: CASTPRQGLTNNEQYF.

This clonotype was seen many times. The chain recombines TRBV4-1 with TRBJ1-2; D gene unclear. The CDR3 consists of 16 residues. Germline assignment: CDR1 MGHRA and CDR2 YSYEKL. V gave up 0 bases and J gave up 4 bases, with 15 bases separating them. The CDR3 DNA reads as TGCGCCAGCAGCCAAGATTGGAGGGAGGGTAGCTATGGCTACACCTTC. It translates to CASSQDWREGSYGYTF.

This chain connects TRBV12-3 or TRBV12-4 to TRBJ1-3, with D possibly TRBD1 on 5 matching bases. The CDR3 is 14 amino acids. With 2 bases removed from V and 5 bases from J, the gap between germline ends came to 10 bases. CDR3 nucleotides: TGTGCCAGCAGTTTATCCACAGGTAGAAACACCATATATTTT. It specifies CASSLSTGRNTIYF.

The table lists this clonotype with many counts. V and J are TRBV7-9 and TRBJ2-1; D gene unclear. Germline V CDR1 and CDR2: SEHNR, FQNEAQ (reference sequence). Trimming removed 2 bases at V and 8 bases at J, with 7 bases between. The CDR3 is 12 amino acids. In nucleotides, the CDR3 is TGTGCCAGCAGCTTAATCAGCCATGAGCAGTTCTTC. It encodes CASSLISHEQFF.

On this clonotype itself: It is likely a read error: a sequence one base away is far more abundant. This chain uses TRBV6-1 with TRBJ2-1; D ambiguous. V was shortened by 7 bases and J by 2 bases, with 9 bases between the two germline ends. The CDR3 runs to 13 residues. Germline values: CDR1 MNHNS, CDR2 SASEGT. CDR3 residues: CASNLFPYNEQFF. CDR3 DNA: TGTGCCAGCAATTTATTTCCCTACAATGAGCAGTTCTTC.

This clonotype was seen ten or more times. The rearrangement uses TRBV20-1 and TRBJ2-7; D possibly corresponds to TRBD1 (5 bases). The CDR3 spans 14 residues. CDR1 DFQATT and CDR2 SNEGSKA come from the germline V gene (reference sequence). Trimming took off 3 bases at V and 5 bases at J, with 17 bases between the two ends. CDR3 sequence reads: CSASPKGMSHEQYF. For the CDR3, the DNA is TGCAGTGCTAGCCCGAAGGGGATGTCTCACGAGCAGTACTTC.

The genes are TRBV13 and TRBJ1-2; tentative D call: TRBD1 (6 bases). The CDR3 extends over 15 amino acids. Germline V gene lookup returns CDR1 PRHDT and CDR2 FYEKMQ (reference sequence). The V end lost 5 bases, the J end lost 5 bases, and 18 bases lay between the germline ends. CDR3 protein: CASSDPSGGRYGYTF. CDR3 in DNA: TGTGCCAGCAGCGACCCTAGCGGGGGGCGGTATGGCTACACCTTC.

The sample holds many counts of this clonotype. This rearrangement joins TRBV3-1 to TRBJ1-1, with D hard to call. Germline loops: CDR1 LGHDT, CDR2 YNNKEL (reference sequence). The CDR3 runs to 15 residues. V was shortened by 4 bases and J by 8 bases, with 20 bases between the two germline ends. CDR3 protein: CASSRHDPNPAEAFF. The CDR3 DNA is TGTGCCAGCAGCCGACACGACCCAAACCCCGCGGAAGCTTTCTTT.

The chain links TRBV19 to TRBJ1-5; D is unresolved. The germline V and J ends were trimmed by 9 bases and 0 bases, with 18 bases remaining between them. CDR1 and CDR2 from the germline V gene are LNHDA and SQIVND (reference sequence). CDR3 length equals 16 residues. CDR3 sequence: CARRKRREYSNQPQHF. CDR3 DNA sequence: TGTGCCAGACGGAAAAGGCGCGAATATAGCAATCAGCCCCAGCATTTT.